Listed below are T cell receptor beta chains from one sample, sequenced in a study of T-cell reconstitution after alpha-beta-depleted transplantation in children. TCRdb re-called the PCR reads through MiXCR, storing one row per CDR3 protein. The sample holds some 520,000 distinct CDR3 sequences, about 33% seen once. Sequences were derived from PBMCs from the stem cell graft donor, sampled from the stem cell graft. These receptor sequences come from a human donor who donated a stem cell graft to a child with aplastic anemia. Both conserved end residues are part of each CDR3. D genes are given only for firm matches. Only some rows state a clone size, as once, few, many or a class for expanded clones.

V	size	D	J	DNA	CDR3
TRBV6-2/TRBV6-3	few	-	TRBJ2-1	TGTGCCAGCAGAGGGCCGGCGGATGAGCAGTTCTTC	CASRGPADEQFF
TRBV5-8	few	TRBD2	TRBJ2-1	TGTGCCAGCAGCTTGGCCAAGACTAGCGGGAGGGTATATGAGCAGTTCTTC	CASSLAKTSGRVYEQFF
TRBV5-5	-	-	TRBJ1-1	TGTGCCAGCAGCTTGATGGGGACCGCTGAAGCTTTCTTT	CASSLMGTAEAFF
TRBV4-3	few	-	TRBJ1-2	TGCGCCAGCAGCCAAGAGAGGGGGTCGGCAGCGCGTGGCTACACCTTC	CASSQERGSAARGYTF
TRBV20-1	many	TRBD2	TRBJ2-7	TGCAGTGCGGGTCGCGGGAGGCGGGTTTACGAGCAGTACTTC	CSAGRGRRVYEQYF
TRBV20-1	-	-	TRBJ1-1	TGCAGTGCCCCACGCGGCCACATGAACACTGAAGCTTTCTTT	CSAPRGHMNTEAFF
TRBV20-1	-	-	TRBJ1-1	TGCAGTGCTAGGGCCAGGGGGAACACTGAAGCTTTCTTT	CSARARGNTEAFF
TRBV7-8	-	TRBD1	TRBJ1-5	TGTGCCAGCAGCTCAATCGGGACAGGGGGCCCTTGGAGCAATCAGCCCCAGCATTTT	CASSSIGTGGPWSNQPQHF
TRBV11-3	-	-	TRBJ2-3	TGTGCCAGCAGCTTTACCCAAGCAGATACGCAGTATTTT	CASSFTQADTQYF
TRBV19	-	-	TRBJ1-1	TGTGCCAGTAGTATAGCCAGGGCCCGGAACACTGAAGCTTTCTTT	CASSIARARNTEAFF
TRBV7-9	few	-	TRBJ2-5	TGTGCCAGCAGCTTAGTCGACGGCCAAGAGACCCAGTACTTC	CASSLVDGQETQYF
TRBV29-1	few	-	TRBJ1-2	TGCAGCGTTGAAGGCCGGGATAACTATGGCTACACCTTC	CSVEGRDNYGYTF
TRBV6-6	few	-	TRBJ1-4	TGTGCCAGCATGCCTGGCAGGGCTGAAAAACTGTTTTTT	CASMPGRAEKLFF
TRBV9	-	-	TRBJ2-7	TGTGCCAGCAGCGTATCGGCAGGGGCGGGCTACGAGCAGTACTTC	CASSVSAGAGYEQYF
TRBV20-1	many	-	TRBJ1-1	TGCAGTGCTAGAGGGGGCGGGAACACTGAAGCTTTCTTT	CSARGGGNTEAFF
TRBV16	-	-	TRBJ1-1	TGTGCCAGCAGCCAAACGGGGGTTCTGAACACTGAAGCTTTCTTT	CASSQTGVLNTEAFF
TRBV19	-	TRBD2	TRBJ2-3	TGTGCCAGTAGACCGGGACTAGCACCAGATACGCAGTATTTT	CASRPGLAPDTQYF
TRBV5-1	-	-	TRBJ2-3	TGCGCCAGCAGCTTGGGAGCAGGGGGGGGCCCAGATACGCAGTATTTT	CASSLGAGGGPDTQYF
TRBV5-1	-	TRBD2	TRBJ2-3	TGCGCCAGCAGCTGGACTAGCGGGACTGTGGATACGCAGTATTTT	CASSWTSGTVDTQYF
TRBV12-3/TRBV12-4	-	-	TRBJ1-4	TGTGCCAGCAGTTTAGTCATTAATGAAAAACTGTTTTTT	CASSLVINEKLFF
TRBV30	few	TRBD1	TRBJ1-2	TGTGCCTGGGGGGACAGGGTCTATGGCTACACCTTC	CAWGDRVYGYTF
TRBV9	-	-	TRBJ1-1	TGTGCCAGCAGCGTATTCGGGTTTGGTGAAGCTTTCTTT	CASSVFGFGEAFF
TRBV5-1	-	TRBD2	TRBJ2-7	TGCGCCAGCAGCCTGACTAGCGGATTCTCCTACGAGCAGTACTTC	CASSLTSGFSYEQYF
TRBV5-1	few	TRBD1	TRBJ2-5	TGCGCCAGCAGCCCGACAGGGGGCCTGGAGACCCAGTACTTC	CASSPTGGLETQYF
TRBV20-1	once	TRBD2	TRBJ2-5	TGCAGTGCAGGGGGTAGCGGGACCTTTGCGTCCCAGTACTTC	CSAGGSGTFASQYF
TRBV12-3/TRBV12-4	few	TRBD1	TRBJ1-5	TGTGCCAGCAGATCTTCCCAGGGGGGGACCAATCAGCCCCAGCATTTT	CASRSSQGGTNQPQHF